A selection of T cell receptor beta chains follows, all from one sample in a study of CD8 T cells in Susac syndrome. TCRdb recomputed calls from the immunoSEQ multiplex PCR reads with MiXCR, one row per CDR3 protein. The sample carries 140,000 to 150,000 distinct CDR3 sequences, roughly 95% recorded once. Material: CD4+ T cells from PBMCs. The origin of the receptors is a human donor with multiple sclerosis. CDR3s include the opening cysteine and the closing phenylalanine or tryptophan. The D gene is left open where the match is weak.

14	TRBD2	TRBJ2-7	TRBV3-1	TGTGCCAGCAGCCCTTCTAGCGGGATGCCCAAGGCGTACTTC	CASSPSSGMPKAYF
15	-	TRBJ2-7	TRBV27	TGTGCCAGCAGCCCCTTGGGCGTCAGCTCCTACGAGCAGTACTTC	CASSPLGVSSYEQYF
16	TRBD2	TRBJ2-3	TRBV7-3	TGTGCCAGCAGCTTAACTCGGGGGGGAAGCACAGATACGCAGTATTTT	CASSLTRGGSTDTQYF
14	TRBD2	TRBJ2-1	TRBV20-1	TGCAGTGCTTTTACTAGCGGGAAGGACAATGAGCAGTTCTTC	CSAFTSGKDNEQFF
13	-	TRBJ1-1	TRBV27	TGTGCCAGCAGTTCCTTAACGTGGGGTGCAGCTTTCTTT	CASSSLTWGAAFF
13	-	TRBJ2-3	TRBV27	TGTGCCAGCCATTTGATGAGCACAGATACGCAGTATTTT	CASHLMSTDTQYF
11	-	TRBJ2-7	TRBV29-1	TGCAGCGTAGGGGACTTATACGAGCAGTACTTC	CSVGDLYEQYF
14	-	TRBJ2-7	TRBV9	TGTGCCAGCAGCGTAGAGGACCGACCCTACGAGCAGTACTTC	CASSVEDRPYEQYF
13	TRBD2	TRBJ2-1	TRBV15	TGTGCCACCAGCAGTCCGGGACCGGGGGGTCAGTTCTTC	CATSSPGPGGQFF
14	-	TRBJ2-3	TRBV5-1	TGCGCCAGCAGCTTGGAGCTAGCCGCAGATACGCAGTATTTT	CASSLELAADTQYF
18	TRBD1	TRBJ1-1	TRBV29-1	TGCAGCGTTGAAGAACGCCGCTGGACAGGGTCGGTGGACACTGAAGCTTTCTTT	CSVEERRWTGSVDTEAFF
14	-	TRBJ2-7	TRBV20-1	TGCAGTGCTAGAGTTCCCCCCGGGGCGAGCGAGCAGTACTTC	CSARVPPGASEQYF
15	-	TRBJ1-1	TRBV18	TGTGCCAGCTCACCACTCGCCAGGGGGAACACTGAAGCTTTCTTT	CASSPLARGNTEAFF
12	-	TRBJ2-1	TRBV10-3	TGTGCCACAGGACAAATATACAATGAGCAGTTCTTC	CATGQIYNEQFF
16	-	TRBJ1-1	TRBV5-1	TGCGCCAGCAGCTTGGGACCCGGTATCGCTTCCACTGAAGCTTTCTTT	CASSLGPGIASTEAFF
15	TRBD2	TRBJ2-5	TRBV12-3/TRBV12-4	TGTGCCAGCAGAAGGGGACTAGCGGGAGTCGAGACCCAGTACTTC	CASRRGLAGVETQYF
16	-	TRBJ2-4	TRBV3-1	TGTGCCAGCAGCCCTAAACAGGGGAGGGTCAAAAACATTCAGTACTTC	CASSPKQGRVKNIQYF